The rows below give T cell receptor beta chains drawn from one sample of a study of blood T cell repertoires in COVID-19. Method: immunoSEQ multiplex PCR; TCRdb's copy keeps in-frame clones and lacks some. The table includes 150,000 to 200,000 clones, about 74% detected once. Input material: peripheral blood. Receptors were obtained from a woman aged 80 or over with acute or convalescent COVID-19. CDR3s include the opening cysteine and the closing phenylalanine or tryptophan. D genes are given only for firm matches. Size tells how often a clone was seen (once, few, many) or the class of an expanded clone, and some rows leave it out.

clone size,D gene,J gene,V gene,CDR3 protein,CDR3 DNA
NA,TRBD1,TRBJ2-2,TRBV6-1,CASSASIGQANTGELFF,TGTGCCAGCAGTGCCTCGATTGGACAGGCGAACACCGGGGAGCTGTTTTTT
NA,NA,TRBJ1-1,TRBV6-5,CASSYGGAGNTEAFF,TGTGCCAGCAGTTACGGGGGGGCCGGAAACACTGAAGCTTTCTTT
NA,NA,TRBJ1-1,TRBV6-5,CASSYSTVMNTEAFF,TGTGCCAGCAGTTACTCGACAGTGATGAACACTGAAGCTTTCTTT
NA,NA,TRBJ1-5,TRBV28,CASSLTPGLSNQPQHF,TGTGCCAGCAGTTTAACCCCAGGGCTTAGCAATCAGCCCCAGCATTTT
NA,NA,TRBJ2-1,TRBV19,CASSILGPRGEQFF,TGTGCCAGTAGTATTCTTGGTCCGAGAGGTGAGCAGTTCTTC
NA,NA,TRBJ2-6,TRBV2,CASSELPAGANVLTF,TGTGCCAGCAGTGAATTGCCGGCTGGGGCCAACGTCCTGACTTTC
NA,NA,TRBJ2-1,TRBV9,CASSPLTGYNEQFF,TGTGCCAGCAGCCCCTTAACAGGGTACAATGAGCAGTTCTTC
once,TRBD1,TRBJ2-5,TRBV5-8,CASSLHQGAQETQYF,TGTGCCAGCAGCTTGCATCAGGGGGCCCAAGAGACCCAGTACTTC
NA,TRBD2,TRBJ2-1,TRBV11-2,CASSAGLAGVGEQFF,TGTGCCAGCAGCGCAGGACTAGCGGGAGTCGGTGAGCAGTTCTTC
NA,TRBD1,TRBJ2-7,TRBV9,CASSEGQGGVYEQYF,TGTGCCAGCAGCGAGGGACAGGGAGGGGTTTACGAGCAGTACTTC
once,TRBD2,TRBJ2-1,TRBV27,CASSTLAGAEYNEQFF,TGTGCCAGCAGTACATTAGCGGGAGCCGAATACAATGAGCAGTTCTTC
once,TRBD1,TRBJ1-4,TRBV6-2/TRBV6-3,CASSWGQGRKLFF,TGTGCCAGCAGTTGGGGACAGGGCAGGAAACTGTTTTTT
NA,TRBD2,TRBJ2-7,TRBV2,CASRPGLGSPEQYF,TGTGCCAGCAGACCGGGACTAGGCTCGCCCGAGCAGTACTTC
NA,TRBD2,TRBJ2-3,TRBV11-2,CASRGGPSRNTDTQYF,TGTGCCAGCAGGGGAGGGCCTAGCCGGAACACAGATACGCAGTATTTT
NA,NA,TRBJ2-1,TRBV6-6,CASSYGADYRQFF,TGTGCCAGCAGTTACGGAGCGGATTATCGGCAGTTCTTC
NA,TRBD2,TRBJ2-2,TRBV10-1,CASSGPAGGSSNTGELFF,TGCGCCAGCAGTGGCCCAGCGGGAGGGTCGTCGAACACCGGGGAGCTGTTTTTT
NA,TRBD1,TRBJ1-6,TRBV2,CASSPGQDNSPLHF,TGTGCCAGCAGTCCGGGACAGGACAATTCACCCCTCCACTTT
once,TRBD1,TRBJ2-5,TRBV24-1,CATSETGTGAETQYF,TGTGCCACCAGTGAAACCGGGACAGGGGCAGAGACCCAGTACTTC
NA,TRBD1,TRBJ1-1,TRBV5-1,CASHRLGQGRQNTEAFF,TGCGCCAGCCACCGGTTGGGACAGGGGCGGCAGAACACTGAAGCTTTCTTT
few,TRBD2,TRBJ2-1,TRBV3-1/TRBV3-2,CASSQEFTAGGYNEQFF,TGTGCCAGCAGCCAAGAGTTTACAGCGGGAGGTTACAATGAGCAGTTCTTC
NA,TRBD2,TRBJ2-7,TRBV3-1/TRBV3-2,CASSQELAAHEQYF,TGTGCCAGCAGCCAAGAACTAGCGGCCCACGAGCAGTACTTC
NA,NA,TRBJ2-7,TRBV27,CASSPLGKLTHEQYF,TGTGCCAGCAGTCCGCTCGGGAAGTTAACCCACGAGCAGTACTTC
NA,TRBD2,TRBJ2-1,TRBV9,CASSVGAGGLNEQFF,TGTGCCAGCAGCGTAGGTGCGGGAGGGCTGAATGAGCAGTTCTTC
NA,NA,TRBJ2-1,TRBV27,CASSRESNEQFF,TGTGCCAGCAGCCGGGAGAGCAATGAGCAGTTCTTC
NA,TRBD2,TRBJ2-1,TRBV19,CASSTGLAGGTVYNEQFF,TGTGCCAGTAGTACCGGACTAGCGGGAGGTACTGTGTACAATGAGCAGTTCTTC
NA,TRBD2,TRBJ2-7,TRBV28,CASSLIQSGRSYEQYF,TGTGCCAGCAGTTTAATTCAAAGCGGGAGATCCTACGAGCAGTACTTC
once,TRBD1,TRBJ2-7,TRBV5-1,CASSLAALIQGSYEQYF,TGCGCCAGCAGCTTGGCCGCTCTAATACAGGGGTCCTACGAGCAGTACTTC
NA,TRBD1,TRBJ2-1,TRBV7-8,CASSFSGGTGGWNEQFF,TGTGCCAGCAGCTTTAGCGGGGGGACAGGGGGCTGGAATGAGCAGTTCTTC
NA,NA,TRBJ1-1,TRBV5-1,CASSELAAENTEAFF,TGCGCCAGCAGCGAACTCGCGGCAGAGAACACTGAAGCTTTCTTT
once,NA,TRBJ2-2,TRBV27,CASSSRSVNTGELFF,TGTGCCAGCAGTTCCCGTAGCGTAAACACCGGGGAGCTGTTTTTT
NA,TRBD1,TRBJ2-1,TRBV3-1/TRBV3-2,CASSASGGGDEQFF,TGTGCCAGCAGTGCCTCAGGGGGCGGCGATGAGCAGTTCTTC
NA,TRBD1,TRBJ2-1,TRBV6-5,CASRSNRGLDEQFF,TGTGCCAGCAGATCGAACAGGGGGCTGGATGAGCAGTTCTTC
NA,NA,TRBJ1-5,TRBV30,CAWSLPGQPQHF,TGTGCCTGGAGTTTGCCGGGTCAGCCCCAGCATTTT
once,TRBD1,TRBJ1-2,TRBV14,CASSQDDNPGQGYGYTF,TGTGCCAGCAGCCAAGATGACAACCCGGGACAGGGCTATGGCTACACCTTC
NA,NA,TRBJ2-1,TRBV28,CASTGRGYSYNEQFF,TGTGCGAGCACTGGGAGAGGCTACTCCTACAATGAGCAGTTCTTC
once,NA,TRBJ1-1,TRBV10-1,CASSESPRGGTEAFF,TGCGCCAGCAGTGAGTCACCAAGGGGGGGCACTGAAGCTTTCTTT
few,TRBD1,TRBJ1-4,TRBV4-2,CASSQDTAGQGVSDEKLFF,TGTGCCAGCAGCCAAGATACCGCGGGACAGGGAGTATCGGATGAAAAACTGTTTTTT
NA,TRBD1,TRBJ1-2,TRBV4-1,CASSLSGQGRDGYTF,TGCGCCAGCAGCCTATCCGGACAGGGGAGGGATGGCTACACCTTC
NA,NA,TRBJ2-1,TRBV9,CASSVVATYNEQFF,TGTGCCAGCAGCGTAGTTGCGACCTACAATGAGCAGTTCTTC
NA,TRBD1,TRBJ1-3,TRBV15,CATSRDLPGGFSGNTIYF,TGTGCCACCAGCAGAGATCTCCCAGGGGGATTCTCTGGAAACACCATATATTTT